The 8 T cell receptor beta chains reported below all come from one sample, sequenced in a study of CD8 T cells in Susac syndrome. Random hexamers were used to reverse transcribe the RNA input (roughly 0.5 to 1 ug). TCRdb independently ran MiXCR on the immunoSEQ multiplex PCR reads; one entry per CDR3 protein. The sample contains 95,000 or so distinct CDR3 sequences, 80% to 95% of which appear only once. The sequenced sample consisted of CD8+ T cells from PBMCs. These receptors all stem from a human donor in good health.

The genes are TRBV29-1 and TRBJ2-5, with D possibly called TRBD1 or TRBD2 (5 bases each). CDR3 length: 14 amino acids. Trimming removed 1 base at V and 1 base at J, with 10 bases between. Looked up from germline, CDR1 is SQVTM and CDR2 is ANQGSEA. In nucleotides, the CDR3 is TGCAGCGTTGAAGGAGGGGACCTCCAAGAGACCCAGTACTTC. Its translation: CSVEGGDLQETQYF.

The chain joins TRBV5-1 to TRBJ1-1; D not resolved. This CDR3 spans 14 amino acids. Germline V gene lookup returns CDR1 SGHRS and CDR2 YFSETQ. Trimming took off 6 bases at V and 5 bases at J, with 17 bases between the two ends. In DNA, the CDR3 is TGCGCCAGCACCACCAACAGTGGAGGGACTGAAGCTTTCTTT. Its translation: CASTTNSGGTEAFF. The complete variable domain, with remaining parts taken from reference TRBV5-1 and TRBJ1-1, reads KAGVTQTPRYLIKTRGQQVTLSCSPISGHRSVSWYQQTPGQGLQFLFEYFSETQRNKGNFPGRFSGRQFSNSRSEMNVSTLELGDSALYLCASTTNSGGTEAFFGQGTRLTVV.

The rearrangement joins TRBV20-1 to TRBJ2-7, with 7 bases that match TRBD1. V was pared by 5 bases and J by 0 bases, with 7 bases of the junction left unmatched. This CDR3 has 14 amino acids. Germline V gene sequence: CDR1 DFQATT, CDR2 SNEGSKA (reference sequence). The CDR3 DNA sequence: TGCAGTGCTCGGGACAGATTTTTCTCCTACGAGCAGTACTTC. This translates into CSARDRFFSYEQYF.

This clonotype appeared once. The chain carries TRBV7-9 and TRBJ2-3; tentatively, D is TRBD2 (5 bases). Per germline, CDR1 SEHNR and CDR2 FQNEAQ (reference sequence). The CDR3 contains 17 residues. Trimming removed 1 base at V and 1 base at J, with 15 bases between. The CDR3 loop reads CASSLGHGVRGTDTQYF. The CDR3 nucleotides read TGTGCCAGCAGCTTAGGGCACGGGGTCCGAGGCACAGATACGCAGTATTTT.

The DNA for the CDR3 is TGTGCCAGCGGGAGCGGGAGCTCCTACGAGCAGTACTTC. Encoded protein: CASGSGSSYEQYF. The V and J genes are TRBV9 and TRBJ2-7; TRBD2 agrees at 8 bases. The V and J ends lost 7 bases and 0 bases, in that order; junction bases with no gene match: 3. The CDR3 contains 13 residues. Germline V gives CDR1 SGDLS, CDR2 YYNGEE.

This sequence joins TRBV9 and TRBJ1-5, with a weak D call TRBD1 (5 bases). Between the trimmed V and J ends, which lost 4 bases and 0 bases, there was a span of 8 bases. This CDR3 is 14 amino acids long. From germline, CDR1 is SGDLS and CDR2 YYNGEE. The CDR3 reads CASSQGDSNQPQHF. DNA of the CDR3: TGTGCCAGCAGCCAAGGGGATAGCAATCAGCCCCAGCATTTT. The whole variable domain, remainder taken from reference TRBV9 and TRBJ1-5, is DSGVTQTPKHLITATGQRVTLRCSPRSGDLSVYWYQQSLDQGLQFLIQYYNGEERAKGNILERFSAQQFPDLHSELNLSSLELGDSALYFCASSQGDSNQPQHFGDGTRLSIL.

This chain joins TRBV29-1 and TRBJ1-2; 8 bases map to TRBD1. The CDR3 length is 12 residues. Germline CDR1 reads SQVTM; CDR2 reads ANQGSEA. Germline trimming cut 5 bases from V and 8 bases from J; bases unmatched to any gene: 7. The CDR3 here is CSVQGRGPGYTF. The CDR3 DNA is TGCAGCGTTCAGGGCAGGGGGCCAGGCTACACCTTC.

The chain couples TRBV6-5 to TRBJ2-5; D might be TRBD2 (8 bases). Trimming cost V 2 bases and J 3 bases, with 13 bases left between them. The length of the CDR3 is 15 residues. Germline V gene sequence: CDR1 MNHEY, CDR2 SVGAGI. In DNA, the CDR3 is TGTGCCAGCAGTTACGGGACAGCGGGGGAAGAGACCCAGTACTTC. Its translation is CASSYGTAGEETQYF.